The T cell receptor beta chain described here comes from a study of post-analysis software for immune sequencing data. Points from the study as a whole: In patients, TRBV5-6, TRBV5-1 and TRBV20-1 belonged to four or five TRBV segments found more frequently than in controls.

Unique molecular identifiers were carried by the TCR beta cDNA libraries. In TCRdb, the PCR reads were re-called with MiXCR into one record per CDR3 protein. Altogether hundreds of thousands of distinct CDR3 sequences are present, 30% being singletons, with the ten largest covering more than 0.45%. On this clonotype itself: The antigen is undetermined.

V lost 4 bases and J lost 7; bases outside the gene matches: 7. The V gene's germline CDR1 is SGHRS and CDR2 YFSETQ. The CDR3 totals 13 residues. This sequence joins TRBV5-1 and TRBJ1-2; 7 positions agree with TRBD1. The specimen sequenced was blood. The sequence was collected from a girl between 10 and 17 years old with multiple sclerosis. The CDR3 is CASSIGTVCGYTF. The CDR3 coding sequence is TGCGCCAGCAGCATCGGGACAGTCTGTGGCTACACCTTC. Using reference TRBV5-1 and TRBJ1-2 for the parts outside the CDR3, the full variable domain is KAGVTQTPRYLIKTRGQQVTLSCSPISGHRSVSWYQQTPGQGLQFLFEYFSETQRNKGNFPGRFSGRQFSNSRSEMNVSTLELGDSALYLCASSIGTVCGYTFGSGTRLTVV.